This entry lists 26 T cell receptor beta chains sequenced from one sample in a study of response to subunit inactivated influenza vaccine. TCRdb itself ran the RT-PCR reads through MiXCR, one entry per CDR3 protein. Of about 520,000 distinct CDR3 sequences listed, 7.2% are singletons. This specimen was PBMCs from blood, taken about 23 months after vaccination. The origin of the receptors is a man between 50 and 69 years old who received an inactivated influenza vaccine.

This clonotype was counted between two and nine times. V and J are TRBV13 and TRBJ1-1, with D hard to call. CDR1 is PRHDT and CDR2 is FYEKMQ in the germline V gene (reference sequence). The V end was cut by 3 bases, the J end by 5 bases, with 10 bases between. The CDR3 sequence is 13 residues long. Here the CDR3 reads CASSFNLETEAFF. The CDR3 nucleotides read TGTGCCAGCAGCTTCAACCTTGAGACTGAAGCTTTCTTT.

The sample holds many counts of this clonotype. The genes are TRBV11-3 and TRBJ2-1; TRBD2 aligns across 14 bases. J lost 8 bases, V lost 4 bases, and 7 bases had no gene match. The CDR3 is made up of 16 amino acids. CDR1 SGHNT and CDR2 YENEEA come from the germline V gene. DNA of the CDR3: TGTGCCAGCAGCTATACCGGGACTAGCGGGAGTGATGAGCAGTTCTTC. Translation gives CASSYTGTSGSDEQFF. Full variable domain (rest looked up from reference TRBV11-3 and TRBJ2-1): EAGVVQSPRYKIIEKKQPVAFWCNPISGHNTLYWYLQNLGQGPELLIRYENEEAVDDSQLPKDRFSAERLKGVDSTLKIQPAELGDSAVYLCASSYTGTSGSDEQFFGPGTRLTVL.

J is TRBJ1-1 and V is TRBV5-1; D is unclear. Germline V gene sequence: CDR1 SGHRS, CDR2 YFSETQ. V lost 3 bases and J lost 8, with 11 bases in between. The CDR3 runs 12 residues. CDR3 protein: CASSSPTGEAFF. The CDR3 nucleotides read TGCGCCAGCAGCTCACCGACGGGCGAAGCTTTCTTT.

This chain connects TRBV5-1 to TRBJ2-2; D not certain. This CDR3 is built from 14 residues. Trimming pared 4 bases from V and 6 bases from J, leaving 13 bases between. CDR1 is SGHRS, CDR2 YFSETQ, per germline. The CDR3 coding sequence is TGCGCCAGCAGCGACTTCATGAGTGCCGGGGAGCTGTTTTTT. Its protein product is CASSDFMSAGELFF.

This clonotype was picked up many times. The CDR3 sequence: CASSEQGWGSYEQYF. Here the CDR3 DNA reads TGTGCCAGCAGTGAACAGGGATGGGGCTCCTACGAGCAGTACTTC. The V call is TRBV2, the J call TRBJ2-7; possible D gene TRBD1, 5 bases. The V end lost 2 bases, the J end lost 0 bases, and 11 bases lay between the germline ends. Germline loops: CDR1 SNHLY, CDR2 FYNNEI. This CDR3 comprises 15 residues.

V and J are TRBV10-3 and TRBJ2-7; weak D call: TRBD1 (6 bases). The CDR3 runs 14 residues. Germline V gene lookup returns CDR1 ENHRY and CDR2 SYGVKD. Trimming left V 10 bases short and J 4 bases short, with 20 bases between. Here the CDR3 DNA reads TGTGCCACGCAGGTCGCTGGACAGATATACGAGCAGTACTTC. Its protein product is CATQVAGQIYEQYF.

The chain is built from TRBV6-2 or TRBV6-3 and TRBJ2-7, with TRBD1 matching over 9 bases. V lost 0 bases and J lost 8; bases outside the gene matches: 5. Germline V CDR1 and CDR2: MNHEY, SVGEGT. This CDR3 contains 14 residues. CDR3 nucleotides: TGTGCCAGCAGTTACTCCGGACAGGGGTACCAGCAGTACTTC. Translating gives CASSYSGQGYQQYF.

This clonotype occurred a few times. The V and J genes are TRBV5-1 and TRBJ2-7; TRBD1 agrees at 7 bases. Germline CDR1 SGHRS, CDR2 YFSETQ. The CDR3 loop spans 16 amino acids. J gave up 1 base and V 2 bases, and 9 bases lay outside the gene matches. This CDR3 is CASSLLPGQLSYEQYF. The CDR3 DNA reads as TGCGCCAGCAGCTTACTTCCGGGACAGCTATCCTACGAGCAGTACTTC.

This clonotype showed up many times. J is TRBJ1-6 and V is TRBV5-1; TRBD1 aligns across 7 bases. The CDR3 contains 15 residues. The germline V gene encodes CDR1 SGHRS and CDR2 YFSETQ. Trimming removed 5 bases from V and 5 bases from J; junction bases left unmatched: 7. The CDR3 nucleotides are TGCGCCAGCAGACGAACCGGGACAGATAATTCACCCCTCCACTTT. It translates to CASRRTGTDNSPLHF.

The rearrangement uses TRBV7-2 and TRBJ2-3; 12 bases fit TRBD2. CDR3 length: 15 amino acids. Germline CDR1 SGHTA, CDR2 FQGNSA. J was trimmed by 0 bases and V by 8 bases; bases with no gene match: 3. CDR3 nucleotides: TGTGCCAGCGGTCTAGCGGGGGGGAGCACAGATACGCAGTATTTT. This gives the protein CASGLAGGSTDTQYF.

The chain carries TRBV7-9 and TRBJ2-1, with TRBD2 identical over 12 bases. Germline assignment: CDR1 SEHNR and CDR2 FQNEAQ (reference sequence). CDR3 length: 15 residues. The J segment lost 4 bases and the V segment lost 5 bases, leaving 3 bases of the junction unmatched. Written as DNA, the CDR3 is TGTGCCAGCAGCCCTAGCGGGAGGGTGTACAATGAGCAGTTCTTC. Protein: CASSPSGRVYNEQFF. The whole variable domain, filled in from reference TRBV7-9 and TRBJ2-1, reads DTGVSQNPRHKITKRGQNVTFRCDPISEHNRLYWYRQTLGQGPEFLTYFQNEAQLEKSRLLSDRFSAERPKGSFSTLEIQRTEQGDSAMYLCASSPSGRVYNEQFFGPGTRLTVL.

This sequence joins TRBV20-1 and TRBJ2-2, with TRBD2 matching over 7 bases. The CDR3 has 14 residues. The germline CDR1 and CDR2 sequences are DFQATT and SNEGSKA (reference sequence). J lost 4 bases, V lost 3 bases, and 5 bases had no gene match. CDR3 residues: CSARGGVTTGELFF. The CDR3 DNA follows: TGCAGTGCTAGGGGGGGGGTCACCACCGGGGAGCTGTTTTTT.

This clonotype was counted at least ten times. This chain uses TRBV5-1 with TRBJ1-2; D ambiguous. The germline gives CDR1 SGHRS, CDR2 YFSETQ. V lost 2 bases and J 6 bases, leaving 11 bases between the germline ends. CDR3 length: 13 residues. CDR3 region: CASSFIGQDGYTF. The DNA of the CDR3 is TGCGCCAGCAGCTTCATAGGGCAGGATGGCTACACCTTC.

This clonotype was picked up many times. The chain employs TRBV12-3 or TRBV12-4 and TRBJ2-7; D uncertain. The CDR3 extends over 15 amino acids. Trimming stripped 6 bases from V and 1 base from J, with 16 bases between. CDR3 sequence (DNA): TGTGCCAGCAGAAGGCCAACAGTCATTTCCTACGAGCAGTACTTC. Translation: CASRRPTVISYEQYF.

This clonotype was detected a few times. The gene calls are TRBV29-1 and TRBJ2-2; 7 nucleotides line up with TRBD1. The germline gives CDR1 SQVTM, CDR2 ANQGSEA. The CDR3 consists of 14 residues. J lost 0 bases, V lost 3 bases, and 1 base had no gene match. The CDR3 here is CSVEGQPNTGELFF. The CDR3 bases are TGCAGCGTTGAGGGACAGCCGAACACCGGGGAGCTGTTTTTT.

This clonotype was detected a few times. The rearrangement joins TRBV4-3 to TRBJ1-2; D unclear. V was pared by 0 bases and J by 5 bases, with 13 bases between. Germline CDR1 and CDR2: LGHNA and YSLEER. The CDR3 is 15 residues long. CDR3: CASSQDSRIRYGYTF. The CDR3, as DNA: TGCGCCAGCAGCCAAGATAGCAGGATCCGGTATGGCTACACCTTC.

This clonotype occurred a few times. The chain is built from TRBV11-2 and TRBJ2-5; the D gene could be TRBD1 or TRBD2 (5 bases each). The V and J ends lost 3 bases and 5 bases respectively, with 13 bases between them. CDR1 is SGHAT and CDR2 is FQNNGV in the germline V gene. This CDR3 has 14 residues. DNA for the CDR3: TGTGCCAGCAGCTTTGCAGGGCCGGGGGAGACCCAGTACTTC. This sequence encodes CASSFAGPGETQYF. The variable domain in full, with the rest retrieved from reference TRBV11-2 and TRBJ2-5, is EAGVAQSPRYKIIEKRQSVAFWCNPISGHATLYWYQQILGQGPKLLIQFQNNGVVDDSQLPKDRFSAERLKGVDSTLKIQPAKLEDSAVYLCASSFAGPGETQYFGPGTRLLVL.

In its sample, this clonotype was seen a few times. The chain joins TRBV7-9 to TRBJ2-2; D possibly corresponds to TRBD1 (6 bases). Germline-derived CDR1 and CDR2 are SEHNR and FQNEAQ (reference sequence). The CDR3 is made up of 16 amino acids. V lost 0 bases to trimming and J lost 2 bases, with 10 bases between them. CDR3 sequence (DNA): TGTGCCAGCAGCTTAGCGGGACACAAAAACACCGGGGAGCTGTTTTTT. Its protein is CASSLAGHKNTGELFF.

This rearrangement joins TRBV9 to TRBJ2-7; the match to TRBD2 covers 10 bases. Germline lookup yields CDR1 SGDLS and CDR2 YYNGEE. With V trimmed by 4 bases and J by 2 bases, 6 bases remained unmatched. The CDR3 is 15 amino acids. CDR3 sequence: CASSLLAGNTYEQYF. The CDR3 DNA is TGTGCCAGCAGCTTACTAGCGGGGAACACCTACGAGCAGTACTTC. The full variable domain, in which reference TRBV9 and TRBJ2-7 provide the parts outside the CDR3, is DSGVTQTPKHLITATGQRVTLRCSPRSGDLSVYWYQQSLDQGLQFLIQYYNGEERAKGNILERFSAQQFPDLHSELNLSSLELGDSALYFCASSLLAGNTYEQYFGPGTRLTVT.

This clonotype was detected many times. The chain links TRBV20-1 to TRBJ1-3; maybe TRBD1 (6 bases). Deletions cut 3 bases from V and 2 bases from J, with 11 bases between. The CDR3 has 14 amino acids. Germline values: CDR1 DFQATT, CDR2 SNEGSKA (reference sequence). In DNA, the CDR3 is TGCAGTGCTAGTACGGCAGGGGCTGGAAACACCATATATTTT. It translates to CSASTAGAGNTIYF.

The table lists this clonotype with many counts. This chain connects TRBV25-1 to TRBJ2-2; no clear D gene. Germline loops: CDR1 MGHDK, CDR2 SYGVNS. The CDR3 loop spans 13 amino acids. V was cut by 4 bases and J by 4 bases, with 7 bases left in between. CDR3 in amino acids: CASSVSPTGELFF. The CDR3 DNA is TGTGCCAGCAGTGTGTCTCCCACCGGGGAGCTGTTTTTT.

This clonotype has just a few counts. The chain has TRBV19 and TRBJ2-7; D gene uncertain. The CDR3 is 14 amino acids. Deletions cut 7 bases from V and 7 bases from J, with 20 bases between. Germline lookup yields CDR1 LNHDA and CDR2 SQIVND (reference sequence). The CDR3 sequence: CASKRTGPGQEQYF. The CDR3 DNA is TGTGCCAGTAAGAGGACGGGCCCCGGTCAGGAGCAGTACTTC. Full variable domain (missing parts from reference TRBV19 and TRBJ2-7): DGGITQSPKYLFRKEGQNVTLSCEQNLNHDAMYWYRQDPGQGLRLIYYSQIVNDFQKGDIAEGYSVSREKKESFPLTVTSAQKNPTAFYLCASKRTGPGQEQYFGPGTRLTVT.

This chain links TRBV9 with TRBJ2-1; 8 bases fit TRBD1. Germline V gene data show CDR1 as SGDLS and CDR2 as YYNGEE. There are 14 residues in the CDR3. The trim removed 3 bases at V and 7 bases at J, leaving 6 bases unmatched. The chain's CDR3 is CASSATGVRNEQFF. The CDR3 DNA is TGTGCCAGCAGCGCGACAGGGGTCAGGAATGAGCAGTTCTTC.

By share, this clonotype ranks as medium-sized. Written as DNA, the CDR3 is TGCAGTGCTACCCAAGCGGGCCAGCAAGAGACCCAGTACTTC. Protein: CSATQAGQQETQYF. The rearrangement links TRBV20-1 to TRBJ2-5; the D gene is possibly TRBD2 (6 bases). The CDR3 is 14 amino acids. V was trimmed by 4 bases and J by 2 bases, leaving 14 bases between them. Germline V lookup: CDR1 DFQATT, CDR2 SNEGSKA (reference sequence).

The table lists this clonotype with a few counts. The V call is TRBV6-5, the J call TRBJ1-2; D unclear. The germline gives CDR1 MNHEY, CDR2 SVGAGI. The CDR3 has 14 residues. The V end lost 0 bases, the J end lost 3 bases, and 8 bases lay between the germline ends. CDR3 amino acids: CASSYSARDYGYTF. The CDR3 bases are TGTGCCAGCAGTTACTCTGCGCGGGACTATGGCTACACCTTC.

This clonotype was seen many times. The J gene is TRBJ2-1, the V gene TRBV6-5; weak D call: TRBD2 (5 bases). The V gene's germline CDR1 is MNHEY and CDR2 SVGAGI. The V and J ends lost 0 bases and 4 bases respectively, with 13 bases between them. The CDR3 is 16 amino acids. The CDR3 coding sequence is TGTGCCAGCAGTTACTCGAAAGGCGGGCCGTACAATGAGCAGTTCTTC. Its translation: CASSYSKGGPYNEQFF.